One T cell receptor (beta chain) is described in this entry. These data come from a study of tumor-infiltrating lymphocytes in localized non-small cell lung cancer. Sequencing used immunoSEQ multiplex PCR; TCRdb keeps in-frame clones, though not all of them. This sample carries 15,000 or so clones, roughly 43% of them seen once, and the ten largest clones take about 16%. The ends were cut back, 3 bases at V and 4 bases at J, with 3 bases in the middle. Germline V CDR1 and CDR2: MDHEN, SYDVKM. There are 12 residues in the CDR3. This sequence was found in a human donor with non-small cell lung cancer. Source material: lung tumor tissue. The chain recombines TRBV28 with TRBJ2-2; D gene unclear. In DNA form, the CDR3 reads TGTGCCAGCAGTTTGGTCACCGGGGAGCTGTTTTTT. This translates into CASSLVTGELFF.